This T cell receptor beta chain was identified in a study of shared T cell receptors in the human thymus. The V and J ends lost 0 bases and 8 bases, in that order; junction bases with no gene match: 11. This CDR3 has 17 residues. Germline CDR1 and CDR2: LGHNA and YNFKEQ. TCRdb's table, derived via immunoSEQ multiplex PCR, lists solely in-frame clones and lacks some. The profile shows hundreds of thousands of clones, approximately 85% of them singletons. In addition, the sample was reused for a study of human thymus T cells. This second report adds: Resections that were taken during corrective heart surgery supplied the thymus tissue.

The V and J genes are TRBV4-2 and TRBJ1-4; 8 bases agree with TRBD1. The TCR comes from a girl less than two years old with a congenital heart defect. Source material: thymocytes. The CDR3 coding sequence is TGTGCCAGCAGCCAAGATCACAGGGGGTGGGGGCTAGAAAAACTGTTTTTT. This codes for CASSQDHRGWGLEKLFF.